This paragraph reports one T cell receptor (beta chain). This specimen comes from a study of blood T cell repertoires in COVID-19. V was clipped by 1 base and J by 6 bases; unmatched bases: 9. CDR3 length: 17 residues. Per the germline V gene, CDR1 is SGHVS and CDR2 is FNYEAQ. Only in-frame clones appear in the TCRdb table, and some are missing; sequencing was by immunoSEQ multiplex PCR. Among more than 300,000 clones listed, around 92% were seen once. The rearrangement uses TRBV7-6 and TRBJ1-6; 7 positions match TRBD1. The TCR was taken from a woman in her twenties or thirties who had recovered from COVID-19. The material sequenced was PBMCs or T cells enriched from blood (not recorded which). The CDR3: CASSLVTGTDSNSPLHF. Written as DNA, the CDR3 is TGTGCCAGCAGCTTAGTAACCGGGACAGACAGTAATTCACCCCTCCACTTT.